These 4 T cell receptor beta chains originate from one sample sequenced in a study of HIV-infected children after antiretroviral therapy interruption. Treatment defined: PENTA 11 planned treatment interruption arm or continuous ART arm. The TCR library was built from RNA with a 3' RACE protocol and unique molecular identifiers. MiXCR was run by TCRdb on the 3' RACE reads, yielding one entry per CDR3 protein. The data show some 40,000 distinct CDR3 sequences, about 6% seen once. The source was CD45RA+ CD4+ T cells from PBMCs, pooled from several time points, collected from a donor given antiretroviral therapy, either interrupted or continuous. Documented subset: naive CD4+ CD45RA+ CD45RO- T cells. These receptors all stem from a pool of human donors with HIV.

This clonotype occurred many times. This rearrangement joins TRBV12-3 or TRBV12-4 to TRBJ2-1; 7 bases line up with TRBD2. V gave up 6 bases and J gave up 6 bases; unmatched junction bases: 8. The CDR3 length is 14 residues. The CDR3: CASSLSGTANEQFF. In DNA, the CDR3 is TGTGCCAGCAGCTTGAGCGGGACGGCCAATGAGCAGTTCTTC.

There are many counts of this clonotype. The DNA of the CDR3 is TGTGCCAGCAGTAAAACCGCTACGGGAGCAGTCGAGCAGTACTTC. Its protein product is CASSKTATGAVEQYF. The V gene is TRBV27, the J gene TRBJ2-7; possible D gene TRBD2, 6 bases. The CDR3 spans 15 residues. V lost 5 bases, J lost 6 bases, and 20 bases lay in between. The germline gives CDR1 MNHEY, CDR2 SMNVEV (reference sequence).

CDR3 sequence: CASSKTSSDTQYF. CDR3 nucleotides: TGTGCCAGTAGCAAGACCTCCTCAGATACGCAGTATTTT. The gene calls are TRBV7-9 and TRBJ2-3; D is ambiguous. Deletions cut 9 bases from V and 4 bases from J, with 14 bases between. Germline CDR1 is SEHNR and CDR2 is FQNEAQ (reference sequence). The CDR3 consists of 13 residues.

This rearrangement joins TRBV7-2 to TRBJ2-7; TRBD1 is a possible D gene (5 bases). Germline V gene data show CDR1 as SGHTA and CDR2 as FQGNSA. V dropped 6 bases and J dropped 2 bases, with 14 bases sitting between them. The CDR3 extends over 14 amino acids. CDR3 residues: CASSDQGAPYEQYF. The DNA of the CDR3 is TGTGCCAGCAGTGACCAGGGTGCCCCCTACGAGCAGTACTTC.